This T cell receptor (beta chain) was captured in a study of T-cell memory formation after mild COVID-19. Whole-study context: TCR clustering was largely donor specific. Findings of the study overall: Contracting CD4+ clones lay largely in CM and EM, with CD8+ ones residing in EMRA. There was no confirmation that second-wave clones peaking on day 37 were SARS-CoV-2 specific.

5'RACE, which relied on constant-segment primers, yielded TCR alpha and TCR beta cDNA libraries carrying sample barcodes and UMIs. TCRdb redid the calling of the 5' RACE reads with MiXCR, one entry per CDR3 protein. Here the sample spans approximately 240,000 distinct CDR3 sequences, about 17% being singletons. Trimming took 2 bases from V and 3 from J, leaving 4 bases between them. Germline V gene lookup returns CDR1 SGHAT and CDR2 FQNNGV. The CDR3 totals 13 residues. This clonotype was seen repeatedly, ten times or more. The target antigen is unknown. The sample consisted of PBMCs or a T cell subset sorted from them (not recorded which). The receptor was isolated from a man between 18 and 35 years old who had mild COVID-19 (a few samples of this study predate the infection). Cell type and time point are not known. The chain combines TRBV11-2 with TRBJ2-2; D unclear. For the CDR3, the DNA is TGTGCCAGCAGCTTAACTGACACCGGGGAGCTGTTTTTT. It encodes CASSLTDTGELFF.